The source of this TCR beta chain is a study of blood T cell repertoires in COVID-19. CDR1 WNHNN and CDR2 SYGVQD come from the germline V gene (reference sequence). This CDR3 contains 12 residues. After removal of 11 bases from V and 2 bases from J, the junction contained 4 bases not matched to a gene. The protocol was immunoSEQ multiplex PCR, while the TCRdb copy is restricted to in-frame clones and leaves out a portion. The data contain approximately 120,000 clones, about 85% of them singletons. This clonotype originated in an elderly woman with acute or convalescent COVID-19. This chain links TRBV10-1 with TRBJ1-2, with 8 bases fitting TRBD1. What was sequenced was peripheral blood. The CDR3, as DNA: TGCGCCGCGCCAGGGGGCAACTATGGCTACACCTTC. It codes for CAAPGGNYGYTF.